This is a list of T cell receptor beta chains from one sample in a study of blood T cell repertoires in COVID-19. The table came from immunoSEQ multiplex PCR; TCRdb's copy has only in-frame clones and leaves some out. This repertoire shows 150,000 to 200,000 clones, around nine tenths found once; its top ten account for over 3.5%. The material sequenced was peripheral blood. The receptors were sampled from a man between 18 and 35 years old with active or convalescent COVID-19. Both conserved end residues are part of each CDR3. The D gene is left open where the match is weak. Size is stated for part of the rows, as once, few or many counts, or as a class when the clone is expanded.

v_gene: TRBV6-1; j_gene: TRBJ1-2; d_gene: .; abundance: .; CDR3aa: CASSEGRAGRYGYTF; CDR3nt: TGTGCCAGCAGTGAAGGCAGGGCAGGGCGCTATGGCTACACCTTC
v_gene: TRBV7-9; j_gene: TRBJ1-6; d_gene: .; abundance: few; CDR3aa: CASSLAPLRTLHF; CDR3nt: TGTGCCAGCAGCTTAGCCCCACTGAGGACCCTCCACTTT
v_gene: TRBV4-2; j_gene: TRBJ2-5; d_gene: TRBD2; abundance: few; CDR3aa: CASSQGASGQETQYF; CDR3nt: TGTGCCAGCAGCCAAGGGGCTAGCGGTCAAGAGACCCAGTACTTC
v_gene: TRBV27; j_gene: TRBJ1-5; d_gene: .; abundance: .; CDR3aa: CASSLQGNQPQHF; CDR3nt: TGTGCCAGCAGTTTACAGGGGAATCAGCCCCAGCATTTT
v_gene: TRBV7-2; j_gene: TRBJ2-5; d_gene: TRBD2; abundance: once; CDR3aa: CASSLVSSGGAGTQYF; CDR3nt: TGTGCCAGCAGCTTAGTGTCCAGCGGGGGGGCGGGGACCCAGTACTTC
v_gene: TRBV29-1; j_gene: TRBJ2-1; d_gene: .; abundance: .; CDR3aa: CSVSELGEQFF; CDR3nt: TGCAGCGTTTCGGAGCTTGGGGAGCAGTTCTTC
v_gene: TRBV10-3; j_gene: TRBJ2-3; d_gene: TRBD2; abundance: .; CDR3aa: CAIRTGTTGQIDTQYF; CDR3nt: TGTGCCATCAGAACCGGGACTACCGGCCAGATAGATACGCAGTATTTT
v_gene: TRBV21-1; j_gene: TRBJ2-3; d_gene: .; abundance: .; CDR3aa: CASSPDYPDTQYF; CDR3nt: TGTGCCAGCAGCCCAGATTATCCAGATACGCAGTATTTT
v_gene: TRBV14; j_gene: TRBJ2-6; d_gene: .; abundance: .; CDR3aa: CASSQDLPGWVTAGANVLTF; CDR3nt: TGTGCCAGCAGCCAAGATCTCCCGGGATGGGTCACGGCGGGGGCCAACGTCCTGACTTTC
v_gene: TRBV11-2; j_gene: TRBJ1-1; d_gene: .; abundance: once; CDR3aa: CASSHPGHPEAFF; CDR3nt: TGTGCCAGCAGCCACCCGGGACATCCTGAAGCTTTCTTT
v_gene: TRBV9; j_gene: TRBJ1-2; d_gene: .; abundance: .; CDR3aa: CASSVDSLGGANYGYTF; CDR3nt: TGTGCCAGCAGCGTAGACTCTCTCGGGGGAGCTAACTATGGCTACACCTTC
v_gene: TRBV2; j_gene: TRBJ1-5; d_gene: TRBD1; abundance: .; CDR3aa: CASSPDRDQPQHF; CDR3nt: TGTGCCAGCAGCCCCGACAGGGATCAGCCCCAGCATTTT
v_gene: TRBV11-2; j_gene: TRBJ2-1; d_gene: TRBD1; abundance: .; CDR3aa: CASSPSPGTGDNEQFF; CDR3nt: TGTGCCAGCAGCCCATCCCCCGGGACAGGGGACAATGAGCAGTTCTTC
v_gene: TRBV18; j_gene: TRBJ1-1; d_gene: .; abundance: .; CDR3aa: CASSPRSGAATEAFF; CDR3nt: TGTGCCAGCTCACCACGGTCAGGGGCAGCCACTGAAGCTTTCTTT
v_gene: TRBV6-5; j_gene: TRBJ2-2; d_gene: TRBD2; abundance: .; CDR3aa: CASSYVSGRNTGELFF; CDR3nt: TGTGCCAGCAGTTACGTTAGCGGGAGGAACACCGGGGAGCTGTTTTTT
v_gene: TRBV11-2; j_gene: TRBJ2-1; d_gene: TRBD2; abundance: .; CDR3aa: CASSLGLAGLENEQFF; CDR3nt: TGTGCCAGCAGCTTAGGACTAGCGGGGCTAGAGAATGAGCAGTTCTTC
v_gene: TRBV18; j_gene: TRBJ1-5; d_gene: .; abundance: .; CDR3aa: CASSYSSIEPQHF; CDR3nt: TGTGCCAGCTCATACTCCTCGATAGAGCCCCAGCATTTT
v_gene: TRBV7-9; j_gene: TRBJ2-2; d_gene: .; abundance: once; CDR3aa: CASSLGGRGNTGELFF; CDR3nt: TGTGCCAGCAGCTTAGGAGGGAGAGGGAACACCGGGGAGCTGTTTTTT
v_gene: TRBV30; j_gene: TRBJ1-4; d_gene: .; abundance: few; CDR3aa: CAWSKAGDPYEKLFF; CDR3nt: TGTGCCTGGAGTAAGGCAGGGGATCCATATGAAAAACTGTTTTTT
v_gene: TRBV6-2/TRBV6-3; j_gene: TRBJ1-1; d_gene: .; abundance: .; CDR3aa: CASSRGFQTEAFF; CDR3nt: TGTGCCAGCAGTCGCGGATTCCAAACTGAAGCTTTCTTT
v_gene: TRBV27; j_gene: TRBJ1-5; d_gene: .; abundance: .; CDR3aa: CASSPLRGGDNQPQHF; CDR3nt: TGTGCCAGCAGTCCCCTTCGAGGAGGGGACAATCAGCCCCAGCATTTT
v_gene: TRBV9; j_gene: TRBJ2-2; d_gene: TRBD2; abundance: .; CDR3aa: CASSVVSGGSPGELFF; CDR3nt: TGTGCCAGCAGCGTAGTATCGGGGGGGAGCCCCGGGGAGCTGTTTTTT
v_gene: TRBV5-1; j_gene: TRBJ2-1; d_gene: TRBD2; abundance: .; CDR3aa: CASSSSGGAVYNEQFF; CDR3nt: TGCGCCAGCAGCTCTAGCGGGGGGGCCGTCTACAATGAGCAGTTCTTC
v_gene: TRBV9; j_gene: TRBJ2-3; d_gene: .; abundance: .; CDR3aa: CASSVAVSTDTQYF; CDR3nt: TGTGCCAGCAGCGTAGCTGTCAGCACAGATACGCAGTATTTT
v_gene: TRBV9; j_gene: TRBJ2-1; d_gene: .; abundance: .; CDR3aa: CASSFGGRYNEQFF; CDR3nt: TGTGCCAGCAGCTTCGGAGGAAGATACAATGAGCAGTTCTTC
v_gene: TRBV30; j_gene: TRBJ2-1; d_gene: TRBD2; abundance: .; CDR3aa: CAWSVGAGVWHNEQFF; CDR3nt: TGTGCCTGGAGTGTTGGAGCGGGAGTCTGGCACAATGAGCAGTTCTTC
v_gene: TRBV5-1; j_gene: TRBJ1-2; d_gene: .; abundance: .; CDR3aa: CASSKDMYYGYTF; CDR3nt: TGCGCCAGCAGCAAGGACATGTACTATGGCTACACCTTC
v_gene: TRBV6-6; j_gene: TRBJ1-5; d_gene: .; abundance: .; CDR3aa: CASTFSREWNQPQHF; CDR3nt: TGTGCCAGCACTTTCTCGAGGGAATGGAATCAGCCCCAGCATTTT
v_gene: TRBV5-4; j_gene: TRBJ2-1; d_gene: TRBD1; abundance: .; CDR3aa: CASSLGQGEGEQFF; CDR3nt: TGTGCCAGCAGCTTGGGACAGGGCGAAGGAGAGCAGTTCTTC
v_gene: TRBV11-2; j_gene: TRBJ1-2; d_gene: .; abundance: .; CDR3aa: CASSFGRGGNLNYGYTF; CDR3nt: TGTGCCAGCAGCTTTGGCAGGGGCGGAAACCTCAACTATGGCTACACCTTC
v_gene: TRBV27; j_gene: TRBJ1-5; d_gene: TRBD1; abundance: .; CDR3aa: CASSPETGLNQPQHF; CDR3nt: TGTGCCAGCAGTCCAGAGACAGGGCTAAATCAGCCCCAGCATTTT
v_gene: TRBV6-1; j_gene: TRBJ1-5; d_gene: .; abundance: few; CDR3aa: CASSEALLHGQPQHF; CDR3nt: TGTGCCAGCAGTGAAGCGCTTCTTCACGGTCAGCCCCAGCATTTT
v_gene: TRBV7-9; j_gene: TRBJ2-3; d_gene: TRBD2; abundance: .; CDR3aa: CASSSLTSGSGTDTQYF; CDR3nt: TGTGCCAGCAGCTCCCTGACTAGCGGGAGCGGAACAGATACGCAGTATTTT
v_gene: TRBV28; j_gene: TRBJ2-4; d_gene: .; abundance: .; CDR3aa: CASTKDRDPDGGYIQYF; CDR3nt: TGTGCCAGCACCAAGGACCGGGACCCCGATGGGGGGTACATTCAGTACTTC
v_gene: TRBV27; j_gene: TRBJ1-2; d_gene: .; abundance: .; CDR3aa: CASSSITERGENYTF; CDR3nt: TGTGCCAGCAGTTCCATAACCGAACGCGGGGAGAACTACACCTTC
v_gene: TRBV24-1; j_gene: TRBJ2-3; d_gene: TRBD2; abundance: .; CDR3aa: CATSDRGTSGASTDTQYF; CDR3nt: TGTGCCACCAGTGATCGCGGGACTAGCGGGGCTAGCACAGATACGCAGTATTTT